This T cell receptor beta chain was profiled in a study of blood T cell repertoires in COVID-19. Study context: The United States, Italy and Spain provided the acute and convalescent COVID-19 samples. T cells, B-cell-depleted T cells, or PBMCs supplied cDNA or gDNA.

The V gene lost 0 bases and the J gene lost 8 bases, with 17 bases spanning the gap. The germline CDR1 and CDR2 sequences are SGDLS and YYNGEE. CDR3 length: 15 residues. Original analysis: Scientists estimated how many nucleated cells there were by amplifying reference gene primers. The protocol was immunoSEQ multiplex PCR, while the TCRdb copy is restricted to in-frame clones and leaves out a portion. V and J calls plus clone size are reproduced from that table; the DNA served to infer D and trimming. There are about 250,000 clones in the sample; roughly 88% occur only once, and roughly 6.8% lies in the top ten.

The sequence derives from a young woman with COVID-19, enrolled during active disease. The chain carries TRBV9 and TRBJ1-2; no definite D call. The sample consisted of peripheral blood. The CDR3 reads CASSVEPVGGLGYTF. CDR3 DNA: TGTGCCAGCAGCGTAGAGCCTGTAGGAGGGTTGGGCTACACCTTC.